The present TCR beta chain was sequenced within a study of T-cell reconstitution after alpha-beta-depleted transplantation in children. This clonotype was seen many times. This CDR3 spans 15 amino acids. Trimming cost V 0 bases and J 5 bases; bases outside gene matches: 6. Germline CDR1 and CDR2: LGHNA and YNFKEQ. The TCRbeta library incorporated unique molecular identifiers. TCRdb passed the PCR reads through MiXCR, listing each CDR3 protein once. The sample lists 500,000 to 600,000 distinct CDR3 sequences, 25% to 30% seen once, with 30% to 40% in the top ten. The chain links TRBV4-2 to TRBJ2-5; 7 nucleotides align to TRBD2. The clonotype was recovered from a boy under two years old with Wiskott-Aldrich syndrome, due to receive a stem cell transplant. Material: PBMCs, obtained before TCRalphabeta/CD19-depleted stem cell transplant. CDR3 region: CASSQEGRAVETQYF. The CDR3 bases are TGTGCCAGCAGCCAAGAGGGGAGGGCGGTGGAGACCCAGTACTTC.